This passage covers 6 T cell receptor beta chains from one sample sequenced in a study of blood T cell repertoires in COVID-19. Profiling relied on immunoSEQ multiplex PCR, and the TCRdb table lists in-frame clones only, not all of them. The sample lists about 220,000 clones, about four fifths occurring once. The specimen sequenced was peripheral blood. Receptors were obtained from a woman between 25 and 40 years old who had recovered from COVID-19.

The chain couples TRBV6-2 or TRBV6-3 to TRBJ2-1, with 12 bases matching TRBD2. CDR3 length: 20 amino acids. CDR1 is MNHEY and CDR2 is SVGEGT in the germline V gene. After removal of 4 bases from V and 1 base from J, the junction contained 14 bases not matched to a gene. The CDR3 protein is CASSSRTSGDLRGSYNEQFF. CDR3 nucleotide sequence: TGTGCCAGCAGTTCCAGGACTAGCGGGGACTTAAGGGGGTCCTACAATGAGCAGTTCTTC.

The chain carries TRBV7-6 and TRBJ2-7, with TRBD1 as a possible D gene (5 bases). The CDR3 spans 11 residues. V lost 1 base, J lost 9 bases, and 7 bases lay in between. CDR1 SGHVS and CDR2 FNYEAQ come from the germline V gene. This CDR3 reads CASSLDRLQYF. In nucleotides, the CDR3 is TGTGCCAGCAGCTTAGACAGGCTGCAGTACTTC.

The chain is built from TRBV18 and TRBJ2-2; 7 positions agree with TRBD1. Trimming took 3 bases from V and 6 from J; bases not matched to a gene: 4. The germline CDR1 and CDR2 sequences are KGHSH and LQKENI. The CDR3 is 14 amino acids. The CDR3 reads CASSPAGGPGELFF. For the CDR3, the DNA is TGTGCCAGCTCACCGGCAGGGGGTCCCGGGGAGCTGTTTTTT. Variable domain in full (rest from reference TRBV18 and TRBJ2-2): NAGVMQNPRHLVRRRGQEARLRCSPMKGHSHVYWYRQLPEEGLKFMVYLQKENIIDESGMPKERFSAEFPKEGPSILRIQQVVRGDSAAYFCASSPAGGPGELFFGEGSRLTVL.

This rearrangement joins TRBV28 to TRBJ1-6, with 9 bases aligning to TRBD1. The V gene's germline CDR1 is MDHEN and CDR2 SYDVKM. This CDR3 spans 19 amino acids. V was pared by 8 bases and J by 7 bases, with 21 bases of the junction left unmatched. The CDR3: CASWGWISPGTGQNSPLHF. CDR3 sequence (DNA): TGTGCCAGCTGGGGTTGGATTTCCCCCGGGACAGGGCAGAATTCACCCCTCCACTTT.

V is TRBV6-5 and J is TRBJ2-5; possible D gene TRBD1, 5 bases. The CDR3 loop spans 13 amino acids. V shed 7 bases and J shed 2 bases, with 11 bases lying between them. Germline CDR1 is MNHEY and CDR2 is SVGAGI. The CDR3 nucleotides read TGTGCCAGCAACAGACAGACACAAGAGACCCAGTACTTC. This sequence encodes CASNRQTQETQYF.

In this sample, this clone turned up a few times. The V and J genes are TRBV2 and TRBJ1-5; D is perhaps TRBD1 (5 bases). With 7 bases removed from V and 2 bases from J, the gap between germline ends came to 9 bases. The CDR3 loop spans 13 amino acids. From germline, CDR1 is SNHLY and CDR2 FYNNEI. The CDR3 coding sequence is TGTGCCAGCAATCGACAGCGCAATCAGCCCCAGCATTTT. Translated, it gives CASNRQRNQPQHF.